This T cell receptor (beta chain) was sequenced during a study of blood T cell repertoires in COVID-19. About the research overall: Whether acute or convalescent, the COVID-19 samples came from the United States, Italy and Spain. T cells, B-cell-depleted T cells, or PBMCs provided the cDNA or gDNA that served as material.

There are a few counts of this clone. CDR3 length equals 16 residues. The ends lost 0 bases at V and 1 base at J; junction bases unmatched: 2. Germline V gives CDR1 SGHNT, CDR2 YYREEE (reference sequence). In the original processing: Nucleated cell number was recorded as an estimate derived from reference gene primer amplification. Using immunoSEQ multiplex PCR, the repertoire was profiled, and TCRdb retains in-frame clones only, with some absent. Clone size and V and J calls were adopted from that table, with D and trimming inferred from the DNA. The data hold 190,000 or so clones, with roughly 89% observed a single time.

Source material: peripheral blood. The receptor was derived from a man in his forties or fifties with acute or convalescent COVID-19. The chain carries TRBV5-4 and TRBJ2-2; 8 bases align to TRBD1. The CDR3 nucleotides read TGTGCCAGCAGCTTGGGAGGGACAGGGAACACCGGGGAGCTGTTTTTT. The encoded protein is CASSLGGTGNTGELFF.